Below are 9 T cell receptor beta chains sequenced from a single sample in a study of T-cell memory formation after mild COVID-19. TCRdb re-derived calls from the 5' RACE reads in MiXCR, one entry per CDR3 protein. The sample yields fewer than 350,000 distinct CDR3 sequences, around 15% seen once. Sequencing was performed on PBMCs or a T cell subset sorted from them (not recorded which). These receptors all come from a man younger than 35 who had mild COVID-19 (a few samples of this study predate the infection). Cell type and time point are not known.

The rearrangement joins TRBV12-3 or TRBV12-4 to TRBJ2-1; 16 nucleotides match TRBD2. The CDR3 contains 17 residues. J lost 7 bases, V lost 4 bases, and 7 bases had no gene match. CDR3 sequence (DNA): TGTGCCAGCAGTTCCCCTCCGGGACTAGCGGGGGGGAATGAGCAGTTCTTC. Encoded protein: CASSSPPGLAGGNEQFF.

This clonotype was seen more than once but under ten times. This chain uses TRBV4-1 with TRBJ2-2, with D possibly called TRBD1 or TRBD2 (6 bases each). Germline values: CDR1 MGHRA, CDR2 YSYEKL. The V end lost 3 bases, the J end lost 6 bases, and 23 bases lay between the germline ends. The CDR3 contains 18 residues. The CDR3 sequence is CASSQRGSGRGGPGELFF. DNA of the CDR3: TGCGCCAGCAGCCAGCGGGGTTCCGGCAGGGGAGGACCCGGGGAGCTGTTTTTT.

V gene TRBV6-1 combines with J gene TRBJ2-3, with TRBD1 as a possible D gene (5 bases). Germline V gene sequence: CDR1 MNHNS, CDR2 SASEGT. The CDR3 is 13 amino acids. Trimming removed 3 bases from V and 11 bases from J, with 15 bases in between. CDR3 residues: CASSDVIAREQYF. DNA of the CDR3: TGTGCCAGCAGTGATGTGATCGCCAGGGAGCAGTATTTT.

CDR3 nucleotide sequence: TGTGCCAGTAGTATTGGGGCAGAGAACACCGGGGAGCTGTTTTTT. Translating gives CASSIGAENTGELFF. The chain uses TRBV19 and TRBJ2-2; possibly TRBD1 for D (5 bases). CDR1 and CDR2 from the germline V gene are LNHDA and SQIVND (reference sequence). The CDR3 extends over 15 amino acids. Between the trimmed V and J ends, which lost 3 bases and 1 base, there was a span of 9 bases.

J is TRBJ1-5 and V is TRBV4-1; 8 bases fit TRBD1. Germline values: CDR1 MGHRA, CDR2 YSYEKL. This CDR3 is 17 amino acids long. Germline trimming cut 0 bases from V and 7 bases from J; bases unmatched to any gene: 11. The CDR3 is CASSQDLRGTGYQPQHF. As DNA, the CDR3 is TGCGCCAGCAGCCAAGACTTGAGGGGGACAGGTTACCAGCCCCAGCATTTT.

This clonotype was observed a handful of times. The chain has TRBV5-4 and TRBJ2-3; the D gene is possibly TRBD2 (5 bases). V was trimmed by 3 bases and J by 3 bases, leaving 14 bases between them. The germline CDR1 and CDR2 sequences are SGHNT and YYREEE (reference sequence). This CDR3 is 15 amino acids long. In nucleotides, the CDR3 is TGTGCCAGCAGCTACCGGGAATCCGATACAGATACGCAGTATTTT. This codes for CASSYRESDTDTQYF.

The chain joins TRBV2 to TRBJ1-1; D not certain. CDR1 SNHLY and CDR2 FYNNEI come from the germline V gene. The CDR3 spans 13 residues. Trimming took 1 base from V and 4 from J, leaving 7 bases between them. CDR3 residues: CASSEGRSTEAFF. CDR3 in DNA: TGTGCCAGCAGTGAAGGACGGTCCACTGAAGCTTTCTTT.

This clonotype was observed a handful of times. The chain uses TRBV29-1 and TRBJ2-6, with no clear D. There are 12 residues in the CDR3. Trimming removed 3 bases at V and 4 bases at J, with 4 bases between. Germline V lookup: CDR1 SQVTM, CDR2 ANQGSEA. The DNA for the CDR3 is TGCAGCGTTGACAGGGGGGCCAACGTCCTGACTTTC. Encoded protein: CSVDRGANVLTF.

The chain links TRBV24-1 to TRBJ2-3, with D unclear. V was pared by 4 bases and J by 3 bases, with 13 bases between. This CDR3 has 15 residues. The germline CDR1 and CDR2 sequences are KGHDR and SFDVKD. The DNA of the CDR3 is TGTGCCACCAGTGAAGAGCAGCCTGGAACAGATACGCAGTATTTT. Amino acids: CATSEEQPGTDTQYF.